The present T cell receptor (beta chain) was sequenced within a study of T cells after yellow fever vaccination. The CDR3 is 17 residues long. V was pared by 5 bases and J by 6 bases, with 11 bases of the junction left unmatched. The germline V gene has CDR1 SGHTA and CDR2 FQGTGA. TCRdb called the 5' RACE reads again in MiXCR, with one record for every CDR3 protein. The data show about 300,000 distinct CDR3 sequences, about 6.9% seen once. This clonotype was recorded at least ten times. Its specificity is not known. Study-level results: Re-detected after boosting: most primary clones, about 96% of CD4 and 80% to 90% of CD8.

Material: PBMCs, obtained about 41 days after the first yellow fever vaccination. The chain has TRBV7-3 and TRBJ2-7; the match to TRBD2 covers 15 bases. The receptor comes from a young man who received the YFV17D yellow fever vaccine. The CDR3 DNA reads TGTGCCAGCAGCCCGGGACTAGCGGGGGGTACTGGGCGCGAGCAGTACTTC. Encoded protein: CASSPGLAGGTGREQYF.